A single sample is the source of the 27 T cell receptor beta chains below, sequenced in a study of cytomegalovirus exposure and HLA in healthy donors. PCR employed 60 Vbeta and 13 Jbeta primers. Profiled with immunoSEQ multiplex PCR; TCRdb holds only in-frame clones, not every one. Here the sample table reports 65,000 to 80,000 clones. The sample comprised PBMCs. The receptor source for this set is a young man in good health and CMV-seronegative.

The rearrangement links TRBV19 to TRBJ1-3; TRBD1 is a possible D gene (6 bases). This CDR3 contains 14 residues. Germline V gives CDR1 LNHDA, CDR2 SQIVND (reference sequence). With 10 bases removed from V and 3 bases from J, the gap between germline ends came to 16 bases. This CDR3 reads CATRDIAGGNTIYF. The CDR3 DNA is TGTGCCACCCGGGACATTGCAGGTGGAAACACCATATATTTT. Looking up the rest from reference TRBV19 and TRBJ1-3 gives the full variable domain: DGGITQSPKYLFRKEGQNVTLSCEQNLNHDAMYWYRQDPGQGLRLIYYSQIVNDFQKGDIAEGYSVSREKKESFPLTVTSAQKNPTAFYLCATRDIAGGNTIYFGEGSWLTVV.

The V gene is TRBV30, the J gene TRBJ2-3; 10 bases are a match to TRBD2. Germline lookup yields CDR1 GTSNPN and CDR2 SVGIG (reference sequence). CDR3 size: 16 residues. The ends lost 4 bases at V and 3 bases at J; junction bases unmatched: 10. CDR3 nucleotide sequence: TGTGCCTGGAAAGGGCTAGCGGGAGTTCGAACAGATACGCAGTATTTT. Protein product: CAWKGLAGVRTDTQYF.

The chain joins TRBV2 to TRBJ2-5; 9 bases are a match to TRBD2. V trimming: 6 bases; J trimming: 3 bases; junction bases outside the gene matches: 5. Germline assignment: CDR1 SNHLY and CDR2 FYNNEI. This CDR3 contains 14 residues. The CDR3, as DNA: TGTGCCAGCAGGGCGCGGGGGGGCAAAGAGACCCAGTACTTC. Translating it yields CASRARGGKETQYF.

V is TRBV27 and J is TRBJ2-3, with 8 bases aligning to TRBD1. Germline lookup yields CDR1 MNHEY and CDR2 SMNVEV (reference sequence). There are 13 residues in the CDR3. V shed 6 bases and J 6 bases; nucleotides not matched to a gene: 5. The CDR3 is CASRTGGYDTQYF. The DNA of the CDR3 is TGTGCCAGCAGAACAGGGGGTTACGATACGCAGTATTTT.

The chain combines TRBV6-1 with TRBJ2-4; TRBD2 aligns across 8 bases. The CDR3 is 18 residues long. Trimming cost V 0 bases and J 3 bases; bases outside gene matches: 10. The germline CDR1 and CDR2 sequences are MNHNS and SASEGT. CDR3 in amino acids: CASSEALRGGKVKNIQYF. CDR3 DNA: TGTGCCAGCAGTGAAGCGCTTCGGGGGGGAAAGGTCAAAAACATTCAGTACTTC.

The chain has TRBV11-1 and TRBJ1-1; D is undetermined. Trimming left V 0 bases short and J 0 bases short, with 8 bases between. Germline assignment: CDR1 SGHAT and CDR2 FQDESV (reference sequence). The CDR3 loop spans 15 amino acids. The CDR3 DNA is TGTGCCAGCAGCTTAGCGCGACATTTGAACACTGAAGCTTTCTTT. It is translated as CASSLARHLNTEAFF.

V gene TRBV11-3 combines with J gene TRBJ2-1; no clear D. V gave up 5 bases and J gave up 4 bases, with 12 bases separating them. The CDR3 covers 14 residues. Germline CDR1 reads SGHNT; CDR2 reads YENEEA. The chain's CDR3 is CASSHSWRYNEQFF. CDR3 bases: TGTGCCAGCAGCCATTCTTGGCGGTACAATGAGCAGTTCTTC.

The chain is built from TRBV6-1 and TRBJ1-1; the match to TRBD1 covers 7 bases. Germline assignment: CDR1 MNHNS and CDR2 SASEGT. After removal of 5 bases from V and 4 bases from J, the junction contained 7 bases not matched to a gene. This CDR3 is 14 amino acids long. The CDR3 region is CASSSMTGFTEAFF. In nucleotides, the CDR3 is TGTGCCAGCAGTTCGATGACAGGGTTCACTGAAGCTTTCTTT.

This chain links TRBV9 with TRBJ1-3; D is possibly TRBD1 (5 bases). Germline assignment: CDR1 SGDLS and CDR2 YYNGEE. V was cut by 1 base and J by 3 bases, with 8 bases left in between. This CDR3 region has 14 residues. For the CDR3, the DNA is TGTGCCAGCAGCGTACTAGACAGTGGAAACACCATATATTTT. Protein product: CASSVLDSGNTIYF.

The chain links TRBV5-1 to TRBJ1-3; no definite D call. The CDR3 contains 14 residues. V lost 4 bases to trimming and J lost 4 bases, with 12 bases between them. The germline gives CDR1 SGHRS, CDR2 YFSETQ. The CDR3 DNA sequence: TGCGCCAGCAGCAGCGGGTCTCTCGGAAACACCATATATTTT. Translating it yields CASSSGSLGNTIYF.

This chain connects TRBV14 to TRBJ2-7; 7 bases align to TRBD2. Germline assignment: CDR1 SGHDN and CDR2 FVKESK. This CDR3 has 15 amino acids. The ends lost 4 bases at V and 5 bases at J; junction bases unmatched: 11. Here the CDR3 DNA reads TGTGCCAGCAGCCGCCAAAGGGGAGGGATGGACGAGCAGTACTTC. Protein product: CASSRQRGGMDEQYF. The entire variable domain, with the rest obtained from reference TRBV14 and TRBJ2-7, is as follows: EAGVTQFPSHSVIEKGQTVTLRCDPISGHDNLYWYRRVMGKEIKFLLHFVKESKQDESGMPNNRFLAERTGGTYSTLKVQPAELEDSGVYFCASSRQRGGMDEQYFGPGTRLTVT.

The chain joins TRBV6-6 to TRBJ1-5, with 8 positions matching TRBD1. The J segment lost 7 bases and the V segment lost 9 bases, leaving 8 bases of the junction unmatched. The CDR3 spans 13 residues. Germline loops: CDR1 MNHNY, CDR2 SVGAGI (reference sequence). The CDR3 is CASCDRGGQPQHF. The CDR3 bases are TGTGCCAGTTGCGACAGGGGTGGGCAGCCCCAGCATTTT.

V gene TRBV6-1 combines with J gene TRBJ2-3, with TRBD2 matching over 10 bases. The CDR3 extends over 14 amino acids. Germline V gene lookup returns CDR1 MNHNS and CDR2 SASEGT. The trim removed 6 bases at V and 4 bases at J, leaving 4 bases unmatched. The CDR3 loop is CASRIAGGSDTQYF. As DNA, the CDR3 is TGTGCCAGCAGAATAGCGGGAGGATCAGATACGCAGTATTTT.

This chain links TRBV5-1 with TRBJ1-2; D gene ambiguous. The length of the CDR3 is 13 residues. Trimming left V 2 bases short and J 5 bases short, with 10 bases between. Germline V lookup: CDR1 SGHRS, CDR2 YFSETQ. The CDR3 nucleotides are TGCGCCAGCAGCTTAGCCCAAACGTATGGCTACACCTTC. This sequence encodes CASSLAQTYGYTF.

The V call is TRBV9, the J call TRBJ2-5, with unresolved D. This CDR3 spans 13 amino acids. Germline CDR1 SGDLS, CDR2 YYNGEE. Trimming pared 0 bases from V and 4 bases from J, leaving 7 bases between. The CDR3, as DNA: TGTGCCAGCAGCGTAGCTAACCGAGAGACCCAGTACTTC. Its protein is CASSVANRETQYF.

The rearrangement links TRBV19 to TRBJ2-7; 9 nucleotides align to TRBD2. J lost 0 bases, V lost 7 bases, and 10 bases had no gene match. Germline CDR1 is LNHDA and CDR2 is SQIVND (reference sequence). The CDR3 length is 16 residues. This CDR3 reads CASTIAGVSRSYEQYF. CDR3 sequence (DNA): TGTGCCAGTACAATAGCGGGGGTCTCACGCTCCTACGAGCAGTACTTC. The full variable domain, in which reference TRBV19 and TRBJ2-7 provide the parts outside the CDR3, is DGGITQSPKYLFRKEGQNVTLSCEQNLNHDAMYWYRQDPGQGLRLIYYSQIVNDFQKGDIAEGYSVSREKKESFPLTVTSAQKNPTAFYLCASTIAGVSRSYEQYFGPGTRLTVT.

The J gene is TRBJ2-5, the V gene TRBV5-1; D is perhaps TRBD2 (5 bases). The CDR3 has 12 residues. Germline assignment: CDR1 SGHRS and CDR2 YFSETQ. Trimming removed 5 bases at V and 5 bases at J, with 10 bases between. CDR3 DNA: TGCGCCAGCAGGGCGGGTTTTGAGACCCAGTACTTC. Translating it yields CASRAGFETQYF.

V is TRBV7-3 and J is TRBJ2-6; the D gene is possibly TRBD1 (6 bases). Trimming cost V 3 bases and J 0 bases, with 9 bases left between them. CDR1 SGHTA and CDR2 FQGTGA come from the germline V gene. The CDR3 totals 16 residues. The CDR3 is CASSLQGTSGANVLTF. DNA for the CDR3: TGTGCCAGCAGCTTGCAGGGGACCTCTGGGGCCAACGTCCTGACTTTC.

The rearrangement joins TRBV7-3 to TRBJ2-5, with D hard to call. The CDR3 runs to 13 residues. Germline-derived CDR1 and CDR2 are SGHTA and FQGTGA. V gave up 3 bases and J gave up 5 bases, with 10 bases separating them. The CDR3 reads CASSFNSRETQYF. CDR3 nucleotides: TGTGCCAGCAGCTTCAACTCTAGGGAGACCCAGTACTTC.

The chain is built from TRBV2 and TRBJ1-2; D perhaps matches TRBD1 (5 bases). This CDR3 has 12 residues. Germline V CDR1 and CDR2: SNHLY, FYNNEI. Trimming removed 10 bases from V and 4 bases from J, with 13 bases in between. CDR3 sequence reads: CANSPQGYGYTF. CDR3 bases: TGTGCCAACAGCCCCCAGGGCTATGGCTACACCTTC.

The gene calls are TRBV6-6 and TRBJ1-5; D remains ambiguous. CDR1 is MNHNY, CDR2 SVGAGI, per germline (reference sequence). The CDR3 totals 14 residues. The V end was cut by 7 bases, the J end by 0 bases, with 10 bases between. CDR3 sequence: CASTVGGSNQPQHF. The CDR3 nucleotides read TGTGCCAGCACGGTGGGAGGTAGCAATCAGCCCCAGCATTTT.

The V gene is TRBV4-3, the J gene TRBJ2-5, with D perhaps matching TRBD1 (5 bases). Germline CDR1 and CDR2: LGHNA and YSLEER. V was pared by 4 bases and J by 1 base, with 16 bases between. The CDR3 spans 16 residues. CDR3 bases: TGCGCCAGCAGCCCCAGGGAAGTCAGACCCCAAGAGACCCAGTACTTC. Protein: CASSPREVRPQETQYF.

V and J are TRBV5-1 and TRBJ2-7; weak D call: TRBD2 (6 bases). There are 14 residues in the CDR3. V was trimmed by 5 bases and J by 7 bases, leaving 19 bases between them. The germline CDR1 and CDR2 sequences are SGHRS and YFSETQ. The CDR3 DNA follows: TGCGCCAGCAGACAAATTGCGGGGCAAGGGGAGCAGTACTTC. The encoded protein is CASRQIAGQGEQYF.

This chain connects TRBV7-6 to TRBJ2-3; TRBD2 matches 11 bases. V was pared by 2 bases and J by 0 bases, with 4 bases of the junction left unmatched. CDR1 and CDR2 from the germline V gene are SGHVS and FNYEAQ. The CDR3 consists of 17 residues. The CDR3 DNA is TGTGCCAGCAGCTTATGGCTAGCGGGAGGAAGCACAGATACGCAGTATTTT. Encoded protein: CASSLWLAGGSTDTQYF.

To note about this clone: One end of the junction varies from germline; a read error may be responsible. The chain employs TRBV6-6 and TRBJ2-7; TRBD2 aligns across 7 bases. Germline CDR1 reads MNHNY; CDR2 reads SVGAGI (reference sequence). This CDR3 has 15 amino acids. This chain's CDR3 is CASSYGGDFSYEQHF. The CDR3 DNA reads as TGTGCCAGCAGTTACGGGGGGGACTTCTCCTACGAGCAGCACTTC.

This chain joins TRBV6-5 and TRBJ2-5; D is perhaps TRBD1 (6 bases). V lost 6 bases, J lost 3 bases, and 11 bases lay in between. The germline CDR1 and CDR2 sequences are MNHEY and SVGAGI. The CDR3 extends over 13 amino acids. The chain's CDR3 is CASRVTGKETQYF. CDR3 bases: TGTGCCAGCAGGGTAACAGGGAAAGAGACCCAGTACTTC.

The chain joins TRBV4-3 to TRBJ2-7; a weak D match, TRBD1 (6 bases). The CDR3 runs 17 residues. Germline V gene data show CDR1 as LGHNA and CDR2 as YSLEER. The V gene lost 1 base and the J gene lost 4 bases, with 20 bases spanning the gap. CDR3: CASSQGQGLANPYEQYF. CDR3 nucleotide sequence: TGCGCCAGCAGCCAAGGGCAGGGGCTAGCAAACCCGTACGAGCAGTACTTC.